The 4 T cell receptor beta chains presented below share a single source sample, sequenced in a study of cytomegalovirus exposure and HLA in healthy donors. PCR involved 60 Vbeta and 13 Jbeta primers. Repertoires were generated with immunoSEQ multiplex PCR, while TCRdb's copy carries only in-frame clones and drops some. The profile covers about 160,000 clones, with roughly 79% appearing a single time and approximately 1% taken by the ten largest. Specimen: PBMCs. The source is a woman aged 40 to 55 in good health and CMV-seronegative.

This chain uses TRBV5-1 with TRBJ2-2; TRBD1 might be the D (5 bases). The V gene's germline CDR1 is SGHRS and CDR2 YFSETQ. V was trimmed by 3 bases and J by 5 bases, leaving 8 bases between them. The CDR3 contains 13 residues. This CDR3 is CASSSQGTGELFF. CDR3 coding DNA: TGCGCCAGCAGCTCTCAGGGAACCGGGGAGCTGTTTTTT.

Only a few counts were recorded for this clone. The CDR3 region has the DNA TGTGCCAGTAGCCTGGGACAGGGGGTAACAGATACGCAGTATTTT. This translates into CASSLGQGVTDTQYF. The chain has TRBV19 and TRBJ2-3, with 11 bases fitting TRBD1. Germline V gene data show CDR1 as LNHDA and CDR2 as SQIVND (reference sequence). The CDR3 totals 15 residues. Unmatched junction bases numbered 5, after V lost 6 bases and J lost 3 bases.

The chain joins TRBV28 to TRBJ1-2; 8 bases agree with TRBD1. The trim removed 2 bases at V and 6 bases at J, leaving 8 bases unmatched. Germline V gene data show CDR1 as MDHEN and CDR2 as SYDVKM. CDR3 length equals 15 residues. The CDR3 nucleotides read TGTGCCAGCAGTTTACGAACTGGACAGGGCGATGGCTACACCTTC. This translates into CASSLRTGQGDGYTF.

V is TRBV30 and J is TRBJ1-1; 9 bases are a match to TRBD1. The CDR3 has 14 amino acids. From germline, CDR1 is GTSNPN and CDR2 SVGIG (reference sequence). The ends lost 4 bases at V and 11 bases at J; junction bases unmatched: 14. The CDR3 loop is CAWNPGQGREGAFF. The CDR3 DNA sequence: TGTGCCTGGAACCCTGGACAGGGGCGCGAGGGGGCTTTCTTT.